This T cell receptor (beta chain) was sequenced during a study of response to subunit inactivated influenza vaccine. General study results and limits: Each seasonal influenza vaccination recruits few new T cells, the authors suggested.

This clonotype has at least ten counts. Its antigen is not identified. TCRdb passed the RT-PCR reads through MiXCR, listing each CDR3 protein once. The sample yields 600,000 to 850,000 distinct CDR3 sequences, 11% to 15% seen once. The CDR3 loop spans 14 amino acids. The trim removed 4 bases at V and 8 bases at J, leaving 5 bases unmatched. The chain recombines TRBV12-3 or TRBV12-4 with TRBJ1-5; 10 bases are shared with TRBD1. This TCR came from a man in his fifties or sixties who received an inactivated influenza vaccine. Specimen: PBMCs from blood, collected roughly 2 weeks before vaccination. The DNA of the CDR3 is TGTGCCAGCAGTTGGAGGGACAGGGGTGAGCCCCAGCATTTT. This encodes CASSWRDRGEPQHF.